This T cell receptor beta chain is from a study of blood T cell repertoires in COVID-19. Overall study: Spain, Italy and the United States supplied samples that represented acute and convalescent COVID-19. PBMCs, B-cell-depleted T cells, or T cells were the source of the cDNA or gDNA that made up the material.

Methods used by the authors: Researchers report that nucleated cell counts were estimated from reference gene primer amplification. This table comes from immunoSEQ multiplex PCR, and its TCRdb copy is limited to in-frame clones, with some not included. The DNA was the basis for D and trimming; V, J and clone size are from that table. The top ten clones hold 2.5% to 3% of a sample with approximately 220,000 clones, 83% of them seen once. This TCR was recovered from a woman aged 40 to 49 with active or convalescent COVID-19. The sample comprised peripheral blood.

Here the CDR3 DNA reads TGTGCCAGCAGTGCAGGGAGGGATACGCAGTATTTT. Residues: CASSAGRDTQYF. The rearrangement uses TRBV12-3 or TRBV12-4 and TRBJ2-3; D is perhaps TRBD2 (6 bases). This CDR3 has 12 amino acids. V lost 5 bases, J lost 6 bases, and 9 bases lay in between.